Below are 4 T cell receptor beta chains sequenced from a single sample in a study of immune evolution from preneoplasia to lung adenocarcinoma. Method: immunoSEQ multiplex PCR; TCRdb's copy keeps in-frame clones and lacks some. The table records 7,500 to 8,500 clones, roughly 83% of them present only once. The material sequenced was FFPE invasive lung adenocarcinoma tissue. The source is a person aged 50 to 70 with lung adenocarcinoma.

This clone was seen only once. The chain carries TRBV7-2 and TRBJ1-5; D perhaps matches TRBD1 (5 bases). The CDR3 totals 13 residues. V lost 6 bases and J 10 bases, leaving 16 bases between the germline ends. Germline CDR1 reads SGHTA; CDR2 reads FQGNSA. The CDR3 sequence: CASRSDSGGPQHF. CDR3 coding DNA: TGTGCCAGCAGGTCCGACTCCGGGGGTCCCCAGCATTTT. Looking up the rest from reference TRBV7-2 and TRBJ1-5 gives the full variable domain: GAGVSQSPSNKVTEKGKDVELRCDPISGHTALYWYRQSLGQGLEFLIYFQGNSAPDKSGLPSDRFSAERTGGSVSTLTIQRTQQEDSAVYLCASRSDSGGPQHFGDGTRLSIL.

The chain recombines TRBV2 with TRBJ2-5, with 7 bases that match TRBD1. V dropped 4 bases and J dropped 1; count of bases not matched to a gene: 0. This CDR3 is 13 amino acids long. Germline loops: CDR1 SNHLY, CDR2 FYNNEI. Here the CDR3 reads CASSGDSQETQYF. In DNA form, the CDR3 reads TGTGCCAGCAGTGGGGACAGCCAAGAGACCCAGTACTTC.

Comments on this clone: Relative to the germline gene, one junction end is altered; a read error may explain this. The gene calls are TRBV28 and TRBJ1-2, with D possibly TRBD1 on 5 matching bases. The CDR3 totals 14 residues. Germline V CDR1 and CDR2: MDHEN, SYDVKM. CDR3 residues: CASSFLGVDYDYTF. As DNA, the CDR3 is TGTGCCAGCAGTTTTCTAGGGGTCGACTATGACTACACCTTC.

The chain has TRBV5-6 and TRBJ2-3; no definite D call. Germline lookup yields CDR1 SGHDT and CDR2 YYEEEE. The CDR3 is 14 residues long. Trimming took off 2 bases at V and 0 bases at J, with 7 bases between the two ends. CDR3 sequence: CASSFIRSTDTQYF. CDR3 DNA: TGTGCCAGCAGCTTCATCCGGAGCACAGATACGCAGTATTTT.